This entry lists 24 T cell receptor beta chains sequenced from one sample in a study of blood T cells in healthy people across ages. Primed by a sample-barcoded 5' primer and a J-beta primer mix, a second PCR proceeded for about 6 to 12 cycles. TCRdb fed the 5' RACE reads into MiXCR, producing one record per CDR3 protein. The sample includes over 500,000 distinct CDR3 sequences, over 40% of them seen just once. Source material: blood. These receptors were collected from a woman at least 80 years old in good health.

The rearrangement links TRBV12-3 or TRBV12-4 to TRBJ1-6; D uncertain. CDR3 length: 11 residues. V gave up 2 bases and J gave up 16 bases, with 9 bases separating them. This chain's CDR3 is CASSLMSQLHF. The CDR3 nucleotides read TGTGCCAGCAGTTTAATGAGCCAACTCCACTTT.

This clonotype appeared many times. As DNA, the CDR3 is TGCGCCAGCAGCCAAGAAGTGGACAGGAGGGGCTATGGCTACACCTTC. Translated, it gives CASSQEVDRRGYGYTF. The gene calls are TRBV4-1 and TRBJ1-2; 7 bases match TRBD1. CDR1 MGHRA and CDR2 YSYEKL come from the germline V gene. The CDR3 runs to 16 residues. With 0 bases clipped from V and 4 bases from J, the junction kept 8 bases outside the gene matches.

J is TRBJ2-1 and V is TRBV20-1; 10 nucleotides match TRBD2. CDR1 and CDR2 from the germline V gene are DFQATT and SNEGSKA (reference sequence). This CDR3 has 14 residues. Trimming cost V 6 bases and J 2 bases; bases outside gene matches: 4. Written as DNA, the CDR3 is TGCAGTGCGGAGCGGGGGGGCCCCTACAATGAGCAGTTCTTC. Its protein is CSAERGGPYNEQFF.

The count of this clonotype is one. A much larger clone differs by one base, so this may be a read error. The rearrangement joins TRBV27 to TRBJ2-5; maybe TRBD2 (7 bases). The CDR3 covers 16 residues. Per germline, CDR1 MNHEY and CDR2 SMNVEV (reference sequence). The CDR3 region is CASTQRWRRGGEAQYF. For the CDR3, the DNA is TGTGCCAGCACCCAACGGTGGAGAAGGGGGGGAGAGGCCCAGTACTTC.

This clonotype was picked up many times. The genes are TRBV3-1 and TRBJ1-2; D gene ambiguous. CDR3 size: 16 residues. Trimming cost V 2 bases and J 0 bases, with 13 bases left between them. Looked up from germline, CDR1 is LGHDT and CDR2 is YNNKEL (reference sequence). CDR3 sequence: CASSQLAGSANYGYTF. CDR3 nucleotides: TGTGCCAGCAGCCAACTCGCCGGATCAGCTAACTATGGCTACACCTTC.

The chain couples TRBV12-5 to TRBJ1-1; D not resolved. Germline values: CDR1 LGHNT, CDR2 FRNRAP. Trimming stripped 5 bases from V and 8 bases from J, with 15 bases between. This CDR3 comprises 13 residues. The CDR3 coding sequence is TGTGCTAGTGGTGTGTCTGGCAGCTTAGAAGCTTTCTTT. It encodes CASGVSGSLEAFF. The whole variable domain, filled in from reference TRBV12-5 and TRBJ1-1, reads DARVTQTPRHKVTEMGQEVTMRCQPILGHNTVFWYRQTMMQGLELLAYFRNRAPLDDSGMPKDRFSAEMPDATLATLKIQPSEPRDSAVYFCASGVSGSLEAFFGQGTRLTVV.

This clonotype was recorded a few times. This sequence joins TRBV7-2 and TRBJ2-2; perhaps D is TRBD1 or TRBD2 (5 bases each). This CDR3 has 15 amino acids. V lost 4 bases and J 2 bases, leaving 11 bases between the germline ends. Germline CDR1 reads SGHTA; CDR2 reads FQGNSA. The CDR3 spells CASSSYGTNTGELFF. CDR3 DNA: TGTGCCAGCAGCTCCTACGGGACCAACACCGGGGAGCTGTTTTTT. The full variable domain, with the rest looked up from reference TRBV7-2 and TRBJ2-2, is GAGVSQSPSNKVTEKGKDVELRCDPISGHTALYWYRQSLGQGLEFLIYFQGNSAPDKSGLPSDRFSAERTGGSVSTLTIQRTQQEDSAVYLCASSSYGTNTGELFFGEGSRLTVL.

As to this clonotype: Possible read error: a much larger clone is one base away. The chain joins TRBV3-1 to TRBJ2-4; D uncertain. The end of the DNA is better explained by TRBJ2-7, so the J call may be wrong. The germline V gene encodes CDR1 LGHDT and CDR2 YNNKEL (reference sequence). The length of the CDR3 is 15 residues. The CDR3 sequence is CASSQGVASPYEQYF. DNA of the CDR3: TGTGCCAGCAGCCAAGGAGTCGCCAGCCCCTACGAGCAGTACTTC.

The rearrangement joins TRBV4-1 to TRBJ1-5; TRBD1 is a possible D gene (6 bases). This CDR3 comprises 14 residues. V was clipped by 3 bases and J by 6 bases, with 12 bases between them. Looked up from germline, CDR1 is MGHRA and CDR2 is YSYEKL. CDR3 DNA: TGCGCCAGCAGCCAGTCAAGAGGGGGTCAGCCCCAGCATTTT. It is translated as CASSQSRGGQPQHF.

This clonotype was recorded at least ten times. The genes are TRBV20-1 and TRBJ2-1; D remains unclear. The CDR3 totals 14 residues. Between the trimmed V and J ends, which lost 0 bases and 9 bases, there was a span of 15 bases. Germline V gene sequence: CDR1 DFQATT, CDR2 SNEGSKA (reference sequence). CDR3 in DNA: TGCAGTGCTAGAGAAGCGACCGACTCTGGTGAGCAGTTCTTC. It codes for CSAREATDSGEQFF.

Ten or more counts support this clonotype. The DNA of the CDR3 is TGTGCCAGCAGTTTAACCAAGATGAACATTCAGTACTTC. This gives the protein CASSLTKMNIQYF. V is TRBV6-5 and J is TRBJ2-4, with D uncertain. Germline V gives CDR1 MNHEY, CDR2 SVGAGI. The germline V and J ends were trimmed by 4 bases and 7 bases, with 11 bases remaining between them. The CDR3 runs to 13 residues.

This chain uses TRBV20-1 with TRBJ1-2, with D uncertain. The CDR3 totals 12 residues. V gave up 5 bases and J gave up 1 base, with 8 bases separating them. The germline V gene encodes CDR1 DFQATT and CDR2 SNEGSKA (reference sequence). The CDR3: CSAGHHNYGYTF. CDR3 sequence (DNA): TGCAGTGCTGGCCACCATAACTATGGCTACACCTTC.

This rearrangement joins TRBV4-2 to TRBJ2-3; 7 nucleotides line up with TRBD2. Germline V gene data show CDR1 as LGHNA and CDR2 as YNFKEQ. The CDR3 runs to 15 residues. V lost 6 bases to trimming and J lost 1 base; unmatched junction nucleotides: 7. The CDR3 is CASSSGEGRTDTQYF. The CDR3 nucleotides are TGTGCCAGCAGTTCGGGGGAGGGCCGCACAGATACGCAGTATTTT.

The chain joins TRBV25-1 to TRBJ1-2; 8 positions agree with TRBD1. Germline V lookup: CDR1 MGHDK, CDR2 SYGVNS. After removal of 8 bases from V and 7 bases from J, the junction contained 12 bases not matched to a gene. The CDR3 spans 14 residues. The CDR3 DNA is TGTGCCAGCGGAGCAGGGGGCGAATATCGTGGCTACACCTTC. This encodes CASGAGGEYRGYTF.

Many counts were recorded for this clonotype. The CDR3 nucleotides read TGTGCCAGCAGCCGAAACGACAGGGTTGCGCAGTATTTT. Translating gives CASSRNDRVAQYF. This chain links TRBV6-5 with TRBJ2-3; the match to TRBD1 covers 7 bases. V was clipped by 6 bases and J by 10 bases; unmatched bases: 10. CDR1 is MNHEY and CDR2 is SVGAGI in the germline V gene. The CDR3 sequence is 13 residues long.

The chain recombines TRBV3-1 with TRBJ1-2; possibly TRBD1 for D (5 bases). This CDR3 contains 13 residues. V dropped 6 bases and J dropped 5 bases, with 13 bases sitting between them. From germline, CDR1 is LGHDT and CDR2 YNNKEL (reference sequence). The CDR3 DNA sequence: TGTGCCAGCAGTCCAGAACAGGAGTATGGCTACACCTTC. This sequence encodes CASSPEQEYGYTF.

V gene TRBV7-3 combines with J gene TRBJ2-2; 10 nucleotides agree with TRBD2. V gave up 1 base and J gave up 4 bases; unmatched junction bases: 6. Germline CDR1 reads SGHTA; CDR2 reads FQGTGA. The CDR3 has 17 amino acids. The DNA for the CDR3 is TGTGCCAGCAGCTTAAAGCCTAGCGGGGGACCCACCGGGGAGCTGTTTTTT. Amino acids: CASSLKPSGGPTGELFF.

Ten or more counts support this clonotype. V and J are TRBV27 and TRBJ2-3, with a possible D match to TRBD1 (5 bases). CDR3 length: 16 amino acids. Germline values: CDR1 MNHEY, CDR2 SMNVEV (reference sequence). Trimming left V 3 bases short and J 4 bases short, with 17 bases between. The CDR3 loop reads CASSFLSGNFPDTQYF. CDR3 DNA sequence: TGTGCCAGCAGTTTCTTATCAGGGAATTTCCCAGATACGCAGTATTTT.

V gene TRBV20-1 combines with J gene TRBJ2-7; D ambiguous. With 8 bases removed from V and 6 bases from J, the gap between germline ends came to 5 bases. The CDR3 has 8 amino acids. Germline CDR1 and CDR2: DFQATT and SNEGSKA (reference sequence). CDR3 coding DNA: TGCAGTCCCGGCGAGCAGTACTTC. Translated: CSPGEQYF.

The genes are TRBV20-1 and TRBJ2-1, with 10 nucleotides matching TRBD2. In germline, CDR1 is DFQATT, CDR2 SNEGSKA (reference sequence). Unmatched junction bases numbered 11, after V lost 3 bases and J lost 6 bases. The CDR3 sequence is 16 residues long. CDR3 sequence: CSASVGWSGGANEQFF. In DNA, the CDR3 is TGCAGTGCTAGCGTCGGGTGGAGCGGGGGGGCCAATGAGCAGTTCTTC.

This chain joins TRBV6-6 and TRBJ2-5; D may be TRBD1 or TRBD2 (5 bases each). The better agreement between TRBJ2-7 and the DNA end casts doubt on the J call. Germline CDR1 and CDR2: MNHNY and SVGAGI (reference sequence). The CDR3 contains 15 residues. CDR3 in amino acids: CASSYDSRGPYEQYF. The DNA for the CDR3 is TGTGCCAGCAGTTACGACTCCCGGGGCCCCTACGAGCAGTACTTC.

In the case of this clonotype: This sequence may be a read error, since a much larger clone differs from it by one base. The CDR3 sequence: CASSYGLTTNEQYF. The CDR3, as DNA: TGTGCCAGCAGTTACGGGCTCACCACCAATGAGCAGTACTTC. The chain recombines TRBV6-6 with TRBJ2-7, with D unclear. The germline V gene encodes CDR1 MNHNY and CDR2 SVGAGI (reference sequence). This CDR3 spans 14 amino acids. The V gene lost 2 bases and the J gene lost 7 bases, with 15 bases spanning the gap.

This clonotype occurred a few times. The V call is TRBV12-3 or TRBV12-4, the J call TRBJ1-5, with no clear D. The CDR3 has 15 amino acids. V lost 2 bases and J 4 bases, leaving 12 bases between the germline ends. CDR3 residues: CASSLFGNSNQPQHF. The CDR3 DNA reads TGTGCCAGCAGTTTATTCGGCAATTCGAATCAGCCCCAGCATTTT.

The V gene is TRBV20-1, the J gene TRBJ2-4; D is unclear. The better agreement between TRBJ2-7 and the DNA end casts doubt on the J call. The CDR3 is 14 residues long. Germline V lookup: CDR1 DFQATT, CDR2 SNEGSKA (reference sequence). The CDR3 DNA reads TGCAGTGCTAGAGATCAGATTAGCTCCTACGAGCAGTACTTC. Amino acids: CSARDQISSYEQYF.